In its sample, the clone carrying this T cell receptor (beta chain) ranks as medium-sized. Antigen specificity is unknown. The data belong to a study of liver allograft versus peripheral blood T cells. Study background: Liver transplant recipients had T cell receptor repertoires compared between transplanted liver and peripheral blood.

The germline V gene encodes CDR1 ENHRY and CDR2 SYGVKD. V lost 4 bases and J lost 5, with 9 bases in between. The CDR3 extends over 13 amino acids. TCRdb processed the reads anew with MiXCR; each CDR3 protein has one entry. The table lists 9,200 or so distinct CDR3 sequences, roughly 17% of them singletons, with over 1.5% in the top ten. General study points: There were reportedly differences between T cell receptor repertoires inside liver allografts and those in peripheral blood.

V is TRBV10-3 and J is TRBJ1-5; D remains ambiguous. This sequence was found in a human patient who had a liver transplant. A share of the T cells may be of graft donor origin. CDR3 bases: TGTGCCATCAGTGTGGGGAACGATCAGCCCCAGCATTTT. This encodes CAISVGNDQPQHF.